This TCR beta chain was documented in a study of blood T cell repertoires in COVID-19. Whole-study context: PBMCs, B-cell-depleted T cells, or T cells provided the cDNA or gDNA that made up the material.

In the source study's methods: Amplification with reference gene primers provided the estimates of nucleated cell counts. Here immunoSEQ multiplex PCR was the method, and the copy in TCRdb shows in-frame clones only, minus some. Clone size and the V and J calls come from that table; the DNA yielded D and trimming. The repertoire has 650,000 to 800,000 clones, 90% of them found once; the top ten carry around 0.3%. V was pared by 2 bases and J by 1 base, with 6 bases between. Germline-derived CDR1 and CDR2 are SGHKS and YYEKEE (reference sequence). CDR3 size: 13 residues. Specimen: peripheral blood. This sequence was found in a woman between 18 and 29 years old with acute or convalescent COVID-19. The chain links TRBV5-5 to TRBJ1-2; D ambiguous. The CDR3 nucleotides read TGTGCCAGCAGCTTTGACAATAACTATGGCTACACCTTC. As protein: CASSFDNNYGYTF.